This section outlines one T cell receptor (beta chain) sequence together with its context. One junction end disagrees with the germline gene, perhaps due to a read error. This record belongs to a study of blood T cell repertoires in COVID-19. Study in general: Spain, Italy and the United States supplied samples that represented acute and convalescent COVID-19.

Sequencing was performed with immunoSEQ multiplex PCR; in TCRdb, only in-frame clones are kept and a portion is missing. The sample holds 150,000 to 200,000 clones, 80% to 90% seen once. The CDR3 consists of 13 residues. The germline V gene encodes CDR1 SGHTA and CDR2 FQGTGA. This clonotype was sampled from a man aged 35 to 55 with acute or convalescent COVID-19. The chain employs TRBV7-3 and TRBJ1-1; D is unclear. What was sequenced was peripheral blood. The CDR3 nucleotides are TGTGCCAGCAAGAGAGAACTAAACACTCAAGCTTTCTTT. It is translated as CASKRELNTQAFF.